The clone carrying this T cell receptor beta chain was seen ten or more times. The source of the sample is a study of T cells in Graves' hyperthyroidism and ophthalmopathy. TCR beta CDR3 regions were amplified from RNA transcripts. An initial round of RT-PCR targeting the TCR CDR3 relied on the HTBI primer set. One entry per CDR3 protein results from TCRdb running MiXCR on the multiplex PCR reads. The sample has hundreds of thousands of distinct CDR3 sequences; about 25% are singletons. The sequenced material came from blood. The TCR sequence derives from a man aged 35-49 years with Graves' hyperthyroidism that later progressed to Graves' ophthalmopathy.

CDR3 in amino acids: CAWSVDGTGELFF. The CDR3 DNA sequence: TGTGCCTGGAGTGTAGATGGCACCGGGGAGCTGTTTTTT. The chain employs TRBV30 and TRBJ2-2; D not resolved. V was shortened by 0 bases and J by 4 bases, with 6 bases between the two germline ends. The CDR3 has 13 residues. The germline gives CDR1 GTSNPN, CDR2 SVGIG (reference sequence).